The 23 T cell receptor beta chains given below trace back to one sample, sequenced in a study of control samples from healthy donors and cancer patients. The method was immunoSEQ multiplex PCR; TCRdb's version includes in-frame clones alone and lacks a portion of them. Of roughly 130,000 clones listed, approximately 90% are singletons. Sequenced material: blood. The receptors originated from a man aged 18 to 35 in good health.

V usage is TRBV4-1 and J usage is TRBJ1-5; D unresolved. Trimming shortened V by 0 bases and J by 5 bases, and 5 bases separated the two germline ends. Per the germline V gene, CDR1 is MGHRA and CDR2 is YSYEKL. The CDR3 consists of 13 residues. The CDR3 DNA reads as TGCGCCAGCAGCCAAGATCGGTATCAGCCCCAGCATTTT. Translating gives CASSQDRYQPQHF.

The chain couples TRBV3-1 (or the pseudogene TRBV3-2) to TRBJ1-1, with 8 nucleotides matching TRBD1. The J segment lost 8 bases and the V segment lost 4 bases, leaving 3 bases of the junction unmatched. Germline V gives CDR1 LGHDT, CDR2 YNNKEL (reference sequence). This CDR3 is 12 amino acids long. The CDR3 coding sequence is TGTGCCAGCAGCCGCAGGGACAGGGAAGCTTTCTTT. It specifies CASSRRDREAFF.

This chain joins TRBV27 and TRBJ1-2; D is unresolved. Germline loops: CDR1 MNHEY, CDR2 SMNVEV (reference sequence). Trimming shortened V by 0 bases and J by 4 bases, and 12 bases separated the two germline ends. The CDR3 spans 15 residues. This CDR3 is CASSLSRDPLYGYTF. CDR3 coding DNA: TGTGCCAGCAGTTTATCCCGGGATCCCCTCTATGGCTACACCTTC.

The chain combines TRBV27 with TRBJ2-1; a weak D match, TRBD1 (6 bases). The V and J ends lost 3 bases and 3 bases respectively, with 21 bases between them. The CDR3 is 18 amino acids. Germline V lookup: CDR1 MNHEY, CDR2 SMNVEV (reference sequence). CDR3 in amino acids: CASSFWPYLRDNYNEQFF. The CDR3, as DNA: TGTGCCAGCAGTTTTTGGCCCTATCTCCGGGACAACTACAATGAGCAGTTCTTC.

This chain joins TRBV6-4 and TRBJ2-1; D may match TRBD1 or TRBD2 (7 bases each). Trimming cost V 0 bases and J 4 bases, with 19 bases left between them. This CDR3 comprises 18 residues. Per germline, CDR1 MRHNA and CDR2 SNTAGT. This CDR3 is CASSDSRGRGLVYNEQFF. The CDR3 region has the DNA TGTGCCAGCAGTGACTCGAGGGGGCGGGGGCTCGTTTACAATGAGCAGTTCTTC.

As to this clone: Other DNA sequences in this specimen translate into the identical CDR3. V gene TRBV4-1 combines with J gene TRBJ2-5; D gene uncertain. CDR3 length: 14 residues. Trimming pared 1 base from V and 2 bases from J, leaving 8 bases between. Germline V CDR1 and CDR2: MGHRA, YSYEKL. The CDR3 protein is CASSQGPVQETQYF. The CDR3 DNA reads as TGCGCCAGCAGCCAAGGTCCGGTGCAAGAGACCCAGTACTTC.

The CDR3 bases are TGTGCCTGGAGTTCCTCCCAGGGTTCCTACGAGCAGTACTTC. Translation: CAWSSSQGSYEQYF. The gene calls are TRBV30 and TRBJ2-7; tentative D call: TRBD1 (5 bases). V was clipped by 2 bases and J by 1 base, with 12 bases between them. The CDR3 sequence is 14 residues long. The germline V gene has CDR1 GTSNPN and CDR2 SVGIG (reference sequence).

The chain couples TRBV7-2 to TRBJ2-1; D is undetermined. Trimming stripped 2 bases from V and 10 bases from J, with 15 bases between. This CDR3 is built from 14 residues. The germline V gene has CDR1 SGHTA and CDR2 FQGNSA. The CDR3 region is CASSLTVTVREQFF. The DNA of the CDR3 is TGTGCCAGCAGCTTAACCGTCACTGTCCGGGAGCAGTTCTTC. Based on the CDR3 plus reference TRBV7-2 and TRBJ2-1, the full variable domain is GAGVSQSPSNKVTEKGKDVELRCDPISGHTALYWYRQSLGQGLEFLIYFQGNSAPDKSGLPSDRFSAERTGGSVSTLTIQRTQQEDSAVYLCASSLTVTVREQFFGPGTRLTVL.

The CDR3 DNA sequence: TGTGCCAGCAGCTTAGCGCGGGGAACAACTAATGAAAAACTGTTTTTT. Translating gives CASSLARGTTNEKLFF. The chain links TRBV7-9 to TRBJ1-4; no firm D call. This CDR3 has 16 amino acids. V lost 0 bases to trimming and J lost 0 bases, with 8 bases between them. Looked up from germline, CDR1 is SEHNR and CDR2 is FQNEAQ (reference sequence).

The chain links TRBV28 to TRBJ2-4; D gene ambiguous. CDR3 size: 14 residues. Trimming shortened V by 7 bases and J by 0 bases, and 10 bases separated the two germline ends. Per the germline V gene, CDR1 is MDHEN and CDR2 is SYDVKM. Here the CDR3 DNA reads TGTGCCAGCACTCAGGCCCTAGCCAAAAACATTCAGTACTTC. Encoded protein: CASTQALAKNIQYF.

The chain employs TRBV2 and TRBJ2-2; D not certain. Germline values: CDR1 SNHLY, CDR2 FYNNEI. V lost 4 bases and J lost 7, with 13 bases in between. This CDR3 is 14 amino acids long. Here the CDR3 DNA reads TGTGCCAGCAGTGCCCCAGCTACTAACGGGGAGCTGTTTTTT. Its translation is CASSAPATNGELFF.

The gene calls are TRBV6-5 and TRBJ2-2; 7 nucleotides match TRBD1. The V gene's germline CDR1 is MNHEY and CDR2 SVGAGI. The ends lost 6 bases at V and 3 bases at J; junction bases unmatched: 7. This CDR3 comprises 15 residues. CDR3 sequence: CASSPTGIHTGELFF. The CDR3 DNA is TGTGCCAGCAGCCCGACAGGGATTCACACCGGGGAGCTGTTTTTT.

This rearrangement joins TRBV2 to TRBJ1-1, with 8 bases lining up with TRBD1. J lost 1 base, V lost 2 bases, and 3 bases had no gene match. CDR1 is SNHLY and CDR2 is FYNNEI in the germline V gene. The CDR3 is 15 amino acids. The CDR3 here is CASSERQGANTEAFF. The CDR3 region has the DNA TGTGCCAGCAGTGAACGGCAGGGGGCGAACACTGAAGCTTTCTTT.

V is TRBV7-9 and J is TRBJ1-4; TRBD1 might be the D (6 bases). The CDR3 length is 16 residues. Trimming took 1 base from V and 3 from J, leaving 12 bases between them. Germline V gene lookup returns CDR1 SEHNR and CDR2 FQNEAQ (reference sequence). In DNA form, the CDR3 reads TGTGCCAGCAGCTTAGTGGGGGGGCCAGCTAATGAAAAACTGTTTTTT. This translates into CASSLVGGPANEKLFF.

The CDR3 is CASTRQQGASGYTF. The DNA for the CDR3 is TGTGCCAGCACTCGACAACAGGGGGCATCTGGCTACACCTTC. The rearrangement joins TRBV6-5 to TRBJ1-2, with 9 nucleotides matching TRBD1. Germline V gives CDR1 MNHEY, CDR2 SVGAGI. J gave up 7 bases and V 7 bases, and 10 bases lay outside the gene matches. The CDR3 contains 14 residues.

This clone was detected once. This chain uses TRBV27 with TRBJ2-3; 7 bases align to TRBD2. J was trimmed by 0 bases and V by 3 bases; bases with no gene match: 6. The CDR3 is 16 residues long. In germline, CDR1 is MNHEY, CDR2 SMNVEV (reference sequence). CDR3 sequence reads: CASSFWLGGSTDTQYF. In nucleotides, the CDR3 is TGTGCCAGCAGTTTCTGGTTGGGGGGGAGCACAGATACGCAGTATTTT.

The CDR3 reads CASSSPNYGYTF. The DNA of the CDR3 is TGTGCCAGCAGTTCTCCTAACTATGGCTACACCTTC. This sequence joins TRBV6-5 and TRBJ1-2; D uncertain. The CDR3 runs 12 residues. In germline, CDR1 is MNHEY, CDR2 SVGAGI. Trimming removed 4 bases from V and 0 bases from J, with 3 bases in between.

This sequence joins TRBV7-3 and TRBJ2-3; D may be TRBD1 or TRBD2 (6 bases each). The ends were cut back, 4 bases at V and 0 bases at J, with 11 bases in the middle. Germline lookup yields CDR1 SGHTA and CDR2 FQGTGA. CDR3 length: 15 residues. The CDR3 loop reads CASSSPGASTDTQYF. The CDR3 bases are TGTGCCAGCAGCTCCCCGGGGGCTAGCACAGATACGCAGTATTTT.

The chain has TRBV19 and TRBJ1-2; D remains unclear. Trimming removed 4 bases from V and 4 bases from J, with 7 bases in between. The length of the CDR3 is 12 residues. Germline CDR1 reads LNHDA; CDR2 reads SQIVND (reference sequence). The CDR3 DNA reads TGTGCCAGTAGTAGACCGGGCTATGGCTACACCTTC. It codes for CASSRPGYGYTF.

The rearrangement links TRBV7-9 to TRBJ1-5; 8 bases agree with TRBD1. The CDR3 is 15 amino acids. CDR1 and CDR2 from the germline V gene are SEHNR and FQNEAQ (reference sequence). V shed 5 bases and J 1 base; nucleotides not matched to a gene: 4. CDR3 DNA sequence: TGTGCCAGCAGCCGGGACAGGTTCAGCAATCAGCCCCAGCATTTT. This translates into CASSRDRFSNQPQHF.

The chain joins TRBV5-4 to TRBJ2-7; a possible D gene is TRBD2 (6 bases). This CDR3 spans 14 amino acids. From germline, CDR1 is SGHNT and CDR2 YYREEE (reference sequence). V lost 0 bases and J lost 1, with 8 bases in between. This CDR3 is CASSLGDSSYEQYF. The CDR3 DNA follows: TGTGCCAGCAGCTTGGGGGACTCGTCCTACGAGCAGTACTTC.

The chain is built from TRBV18 and TRBJ1-3; 7 nucleotides match TRBD1. The V gene's germline CDR1 is KGHSH and CDR2 LQKENI. The junction had 5 bases not matched to a gene; V was cut back by 4 bases and J by 2 bases. The length of the CDR3 is 15 residues. The CDR3 loop is CASSQEGAPGNTIYF. CDR3 nucleotide sequence: TGTGCCAGCTCACAGGAGGGGGCCCCTGGAAACACCATATATTTT.

The chain has TRBV19 and TRBJ2-1, with D perhaps being TRBD1 or TRBD2 (5 bases each). The ends were cut back, 4 bases at V and 9 bases at J, with 16 bases in the middle. From germline, CDR1 is LNHDA and CDR2 SQIVND (reference sequence). This CDR3 comprises 14 residues. As DNA, the CDR3 is TGTGCCAGTAGTACCGCCCGAGAGAGGGGTGAGCAGTTCTTC. The encoded protein is CASSTARERGEQFF.